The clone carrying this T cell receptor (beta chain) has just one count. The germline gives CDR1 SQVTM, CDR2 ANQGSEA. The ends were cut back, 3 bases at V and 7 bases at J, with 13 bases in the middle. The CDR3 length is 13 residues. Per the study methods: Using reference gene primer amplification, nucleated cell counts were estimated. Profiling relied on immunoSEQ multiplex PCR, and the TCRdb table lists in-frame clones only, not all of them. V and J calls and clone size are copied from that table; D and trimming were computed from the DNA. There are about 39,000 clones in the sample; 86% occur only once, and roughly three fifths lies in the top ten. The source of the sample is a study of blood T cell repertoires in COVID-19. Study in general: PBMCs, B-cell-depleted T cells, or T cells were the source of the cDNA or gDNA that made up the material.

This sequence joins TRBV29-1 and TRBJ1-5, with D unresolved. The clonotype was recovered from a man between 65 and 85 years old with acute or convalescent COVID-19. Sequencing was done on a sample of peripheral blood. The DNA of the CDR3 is TGCAGCGTTGAGGAACCCCGAGGACAGCCCCAGCATTTT. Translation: CSVEEPRGQPQHF.